This TCR beta chain was obtained from a study of T cell responses to AZD1222 COVID-19 vaccine. Study observations and caveats: Repertoire sampling happened only post peak T cell response. In a largely white British group with more females than males, clonal diversity was possibly underestimated. A reported finding is that nearly half of spike-specific TCRs target unmutated variant regions.

The CDR3 totals 15 residues. Trimming cost V 2 bases and J 4 bases; bases outside gene matches: 8. CDR1 is KGHSH and CDR2 is LQKENI in the germline V gene. A note on this clone: Its specificity is not known.

TCRdb's table, derived via immunoSEQ multiplex PCR, lists solely in-frame clones and lacks some. The sample has about 150,000 clones; around 90% are singletons. V and J are TRBV18 and TRBJ2-7; TRBD2 agrees at 7 bases. This sequence was found in an adult in good health. Here the sequenced sample was peripheral blood, taken on day 0 of AZD1222 vaccination. Here the CDR3 reads CASSPAGVLFYEQYF. The CDR3 bases are TGTGCCAGCTCACCAGCGGGGGTTTTATTTTACGAGCAGTACTTC.